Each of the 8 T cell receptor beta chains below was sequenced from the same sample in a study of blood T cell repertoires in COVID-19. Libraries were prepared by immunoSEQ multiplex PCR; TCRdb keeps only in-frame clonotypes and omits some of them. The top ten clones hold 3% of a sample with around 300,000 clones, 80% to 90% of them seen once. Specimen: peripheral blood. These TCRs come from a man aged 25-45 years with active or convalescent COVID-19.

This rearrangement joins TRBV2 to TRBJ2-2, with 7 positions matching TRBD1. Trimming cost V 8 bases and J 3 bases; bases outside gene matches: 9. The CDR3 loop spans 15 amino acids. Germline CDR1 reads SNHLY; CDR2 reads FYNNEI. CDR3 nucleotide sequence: TGTGCCAGCTCAAACTCACAGGGGTACACCGGGGAGCTGTTTTTT. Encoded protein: CASSNSQGYTGELFF.

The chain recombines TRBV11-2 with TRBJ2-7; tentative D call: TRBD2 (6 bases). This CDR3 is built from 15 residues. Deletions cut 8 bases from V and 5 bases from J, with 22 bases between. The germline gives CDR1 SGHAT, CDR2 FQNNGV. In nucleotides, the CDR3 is TGTGCCAGCGGGCCCCCCCAGGGAGGTCCCCACGAGCAGTACTTC. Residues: CASGPPQGGPHEQYF.

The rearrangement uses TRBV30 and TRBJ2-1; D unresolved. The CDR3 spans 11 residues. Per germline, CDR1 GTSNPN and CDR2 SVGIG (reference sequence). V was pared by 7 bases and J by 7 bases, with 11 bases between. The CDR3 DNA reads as TGTGCCTTTCTTCTTGAGAATGAGCAGTTCTTC. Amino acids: CAFLLENEQFF. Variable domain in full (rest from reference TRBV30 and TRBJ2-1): SQTIHQWPATLVQPVGSPLSLECTVEGTSNPNLYWYRQAAGRGLQLLFYSVGIGQISSEVPQNLSASRPQDRQFILSSKKLLLSDSGFYLCAFLLENEQFFGPGTRLTVL.

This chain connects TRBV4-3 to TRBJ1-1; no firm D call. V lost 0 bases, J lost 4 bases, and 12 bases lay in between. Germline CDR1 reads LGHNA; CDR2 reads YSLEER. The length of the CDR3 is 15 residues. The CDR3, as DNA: TGCGCCAGCAGCCAAGAAGCGGCGGGCGGCACTGAAGCTTTCTTT. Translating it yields CASSQEAAGGTEAFF.

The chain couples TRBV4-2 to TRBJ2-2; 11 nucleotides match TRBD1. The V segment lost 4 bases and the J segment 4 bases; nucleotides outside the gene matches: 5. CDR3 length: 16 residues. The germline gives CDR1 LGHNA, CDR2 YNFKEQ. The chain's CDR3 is CASSPWTGGFTGELFF. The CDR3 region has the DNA TGTGCCAGCAGCCCCTGGACAGGGGGCTTCACCGGGGAGCTGTTTTTT.

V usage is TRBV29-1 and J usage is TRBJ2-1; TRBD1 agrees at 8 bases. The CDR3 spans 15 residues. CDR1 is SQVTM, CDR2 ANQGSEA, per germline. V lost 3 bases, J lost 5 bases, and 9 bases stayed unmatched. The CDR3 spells CSVDISGQGHNEQFF. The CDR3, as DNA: TGCAGCGTTGATATATCCGGACAGGGTCACAATGAGCAGTTCTTC.

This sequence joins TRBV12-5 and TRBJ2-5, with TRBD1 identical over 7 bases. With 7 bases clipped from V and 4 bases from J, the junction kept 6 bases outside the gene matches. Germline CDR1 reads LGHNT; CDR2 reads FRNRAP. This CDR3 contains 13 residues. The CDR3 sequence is CASAFRDRETQYF. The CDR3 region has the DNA TGTGCTAGTGCCTTCCGGGACAGAGAGACCCAGTACTTC.

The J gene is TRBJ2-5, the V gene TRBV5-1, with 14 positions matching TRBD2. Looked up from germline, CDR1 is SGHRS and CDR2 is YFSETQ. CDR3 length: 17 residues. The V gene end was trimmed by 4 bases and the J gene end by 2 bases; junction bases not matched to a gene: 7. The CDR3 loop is CASSKGTSGSLQETQYF. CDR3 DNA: TGCGCCAGCAGCAAAGGGACTAGCGGGAGCCTTCAAGAGACCCAGTACTTC.